The 32 T cell receptor beta chains given below trace back to one sample, sequenced in a study of tumor-infiltrating lymphocytes in primary liver carcinoma. The template, 500 ng total RNA, yielded TCR beta cDNA made with a constant-region primer. The TCR beta library was amplified through three nested multiplex PCR rounds in a modified ARM-PCR procedure. Primers for the first two PCR rounds were TRBV1-TRBV30 forward primers and a C-beta reverse primer (approximately 10 cycles per round). Via MiXCR, TCRdb re-called the multiplex PCR reads, giving one row per CDR3 protein. This sample has 100,000 to 150,000 distinct CDR3 sequences, with 55% to 75% found just once. Co-extraction yielded RNA and DNA from approximately 20-30 mg of unsorted bulk tissue. What was sequenced was liver tumor tissue from sampling region 3. Subset meaning: tumor region T3, left-lateral pole. The origin of the receptors is a woman between 55 and 75 years old with primary liver carcinoma and hepatitis B virus infection.

With regard to this clonotype: This may come from a read error, since a much larger clone is one base off. The chain is built from TRBV10-3 and TRBJ2-7; 9 bases line up with TRBD1. The CDR3 loop spans 13 amino acids. CDR1 ENHRY and CDR2 SYGVKD come from the germline V gene. The CDR3 region is CAIKGDRDYEHYF. The DNA of the CDR3 is TGTGCCATCAAGGGGGACAGGGATTACGAGCACTACTTC.

In the case of this clonotype: A much more abundant neighbour one base away suggests this may be a read error. The V call is TRBV9, the J call TRBJ2-1; 8 bases align to TRBD1. Germline V gene data show CDR1 as SGDLS and CDR2 as YYNGEE. This CDR3 spans 15 amino acids. This CDR3 reads CASSVSGQGYNEQLF. The CDR3 DNA reads as TGTGCCAGCAGCGTATCAGGACAGGGCTACAATGAGCAGCTCTTC.

The chain has TRBV11-2 and TRBJ2-3, with a tentative D call TRBD1 (6 bases). Trimming removed 6 bases at V and 3 bases at J, with 16 bases between. The germline CDR1 and CDR2 sequences are SGHAT and FQNNGV. The CDR3 is made up of 15 amino acids. CDR3 amino acids: CASRPTGSLTDTQYF. The CDR3 DNA sequence: TGTGCCAGCAGACCGACAGGATCGTTGACAGATACGCAGTATTTT.

The chain carries TRBV19 and TRBJ2-5; 8 bases line up with TRBD1. The CDR3 loop spans 13 amino acids. The germline gives CDR1 LNHDA, CDR2 SQIVND (reference sequence). Trimming cost V 3 bases and J 4 bases; bases outside gene matches: 1. CDR3 amino acids: CASSIDRGETQYF. The CDR3 DNA reads as TGTGCCAGTAGTATCGACAGGGGAGAGACCCAGTACTTC. Combining the CDR3 with reference TRBV19 and TRBJ2-5 gives the whole variable domain DGGITQSPKYLFRKEGQNVTLSCEQNLNHDAMYWYRQDPGQGLRLIYYSQIVNDFQKGDIAEGYSVSREKKESFPLTVTSAQKNPTAFYLCASSIDRGETQYFGPGTRLLVL.

With regard to this clonotype: This may arise from a read error, as a much more abundant clone is one base away. This chain uses TRBV6-2 or TRBV6-3 with TRBJ2-3; D tentatively fits TRBD1 or TRBD2 (5 bases each). From germline, CDR1 is MNHEY and CDR2 SVGEGT. This CDR3 contains 16 residues. The CDR3 nucleotides are TGTGCCAGCAGTTCCGGGACCACAACGTACACAGATAAGCAGTATTTT. This codes for CASSSGTTTYTDKQYF.

This clonotype was recorded many times. The gene calls are TRBV14 and TRBJ2-7, with D unclear. Germline V gene sequence: CDR1 SGHDN, CDR2 FVKESK. Trimming removed 4 bases from V and 3 bases from J, with 16 bases in between. This CDR3 spans 15 amino acids. In DNA form, the CDR3 reads TGTGCCAGCAGCCCGCTCGCCGGGTCCCACTACGAGCAGTACTTC. The encoded protein is CASSPLAGSHYEQYF.

In this sample, this clonotype turned up once. A much larger clone differs from this one at a single base, so this may be a read error. The CDR3 loop is CASSPTSGCNDQFF. The CDR3 DNA sequence: TGTGCCAGCAGTCCGACTAGCGGGTGCAATGATCAGTTCTTC. The chain joins TRBV12-3 or TRBV12-4 to TRBJ2-1, with 10 bases aligning to TRBD2. CDR3 size: 14 residues.

This clonotype has just one count. The germline gene is not matched at one end of the junction; a read error may be the cause. V usage is TRBV5-1 and J usage is TRBJ2-1; 12 bases are shared with TRBD2. This CDR3 comprises 17 residues. Germline values: CDR1 SGHRS, CDR2 YFSETQ. DNA of the CDR3: TGCTCCAGCAGCTCGTTAGACCTAGCGGGAGGGGGAAATGAGCAGTTCTTC. The encoded protein is CSSSSLDLAGGGNEQFF. The variable domain in full, completed from reference TRBV5-1 and TRBJ2-1, reads KAGVTQTPRYLIKTRGQQVTLSCSPISGHRSVSWYQQTPGQGLQFLFEYFSETQRNKGNFPGRFSGRQFSNSRSEMNVSTLELGDSALYLCSSSSLDLAGGGNEQFFGPGTRLTVL.

This clonotype is a singleton in its sample. At one end, the junction sequence differs from germline, possibly due to a read error. Written as DNA, the CDR3 is TGTGACAGCAGCCCACAGGGGGGGCTCACTGAAGCTTTCTTT. Encoded protein: CDSSPQGGLTEAFF. The gene calls are TRBV12-3 or TRBV12-4 and TRBJ1-1, with TRBD1 matching over 8 bases. The CDR3 has 14 amino acids.

By sample share, this clonotype is medium-sized (0.01 to 0.1%). This sequence joins TRBV29-1 and TRBJ2-3; possibly TRBD1 for D (6 bases). The CDR3 contains 14 residues. Trimming removed 7 bases at V and 1 base at J, with 15 bases between. Germline V lookup: CDR1 SQVTM, CDR2 ANQGSEA. CDR3 bases: TGCAGCGCGGGGTTCGGACAGCGCACAGATACGCAGTATTTT. Residues: CSAGFGQRTDTQYF.

By its share, this clonotype is medium-sized. V is TRBV11-2 and J is TRBJ1-3; 7 bases are a match to TRBD1. Germline V gives CDR1 SGHAT, CDR2 FQNNGV. J was trimmed by 4 bases and V by 5 bases; bases with no gene match: 8. This CDR3 is built from 15 residues. For the CDR3, the DNA is TGTGCCAGCAGCCTTGGGGACAGTTCCGGAAACACCATATATTTT. It encodes CASSLGDSSGNTIYF.

This clonotype appeared once. The conserved closing phenylalanine or tryptophan is absent in this CDR3, likely reflecting a read error. V is TRBV11-2 and J is TRBJ2-1; 13 bases map to TRBD2. The germline CDR1 and CDR2 sequences are SGHAT and FQNNGV. CDR3 size: 17 residues. This chain's CDR3 is CAISRILAGGPGDEQFS. CDR3 coding DNA: TGTGCCATCAGCAGGATACTAGCGGGAGGGCCGGGGGATGAGCAGTTCTCC.

V and J are TRBV29-1 and TRBJ2-7, with a tentative D call TRBD1 (5 bases). The V end was cut by 5 bases, the J end by 6 bases, with 17 bases between. The CDR3 consists of 13 residues. Germline V lookup: CDR1 SQVTM, CDR2 ANQGSEA. Written as DNA, the CDR3 is TGCAGCGTTTCTGGACATGGGGTACGCGAGCAGTACTTC. Its translation: CSVSGHGVREQYF.

On this clonotype: A read error may be the cause here, since a much bigger clone is one base away. CDR3 DNA sequence: TGCAGCGTTCGCAGGGGGTGGGGGACCAGGGAGCTGTTTTTT. Translated: CSVRRGWGTRELFF. The rearrangement joins TRBV29-1 to TRBJ2-2; TRBD1 matches 7 bases. The CDR3 totals 14 residues. Germline lookup yields CDR1 SQVTM and CDR2 ANQGSEA. Germline trimming cut 5 bases from V and 9 bases from J; bases unmatched to any gene: 12.

The chain has TRBV12-3 or TRBV12-4 and TRBJ1-5; 8 bases match TRBD1. Trimming at V came to 6 bases and at J to 9 bases, leaving 7 bases not matched to a gene. The CDR3 consists of 13 residues. CDR3 amino acids: CASSPTGGGPQHF. CDR3 in DNA: TGTGCCAGCAGCCCCACAGGGGGGGGGCCCCAGCATTTT.

Of note for this clonotype: Relative to the germline gene, one junction end is altered; a read error may explain this. This sequence joins TRBV28 and TRBJ1-4, with TRBD1 as a possible D gene (5 bases). Looked up from germline, CDR1 is MDHEN and CDR2 is SYDVKM. CDR3 length: 14 residues. Here the CDR3 DNA reads TGTGCCAGCAGTGGGACCTCAACTAATGCAAAACTGTTTTTT. Translation gives CASSGTSTNAKLFF.

This clonotype has a handful of counts. V gene TRBV4-2 combines with J gene TRBJ2-1; TRBD2 might be the D (6 bases). V was pared by 0 bases and J by 2 bases, with 8 bases between. This CDR3 has 15 residues. Germline CDR1 reads LGHNA; CDR2 reads YNFKEQ. Here the CDR3 DNA reads TGTGCCAGCAGCCAAGATAGCGGAACCTACAATGAGCAGTTCTTC. This sequence encodes CASSQDSGTYNEQFF.

As regards this clonotype: At one of its ends the junction is not consistent with the germline gene, which may arise from a read error. V and J are TRBV6-5 and TRBJ2-5; D gene unclear. This CDR3 has 15 residues. CDR1 and CDR2 from the germline V gene are MNHEY and SVGAGI. The CDR3 protein is CANSYTHDLGETQYF. The CDR3, as DNA: TGTGCCAACAGTTACACTCATGACCTCGGGGAGACCCAGTACTTC.

As for this clonotype: The junction departs from germline at one end; a sequencing error may be responsible. The chain carries TRBV29-1 and TRBJ2-4; perhaps TRBD2 as D (5 bases). The CDR3 runs to 11 residues. CDR1 and CDR2 from the germline V gene are SQVTM and ANQGSEA. Here the CDR3 reads CSVGIGNIQYF. The CDR3 nucleotides read TGTAGCGTTGGGATTGGAAACATTCAGTACTTC. The complete variable domain, with remaining parts taken from reference TRBV29-1 and TRBJ2-4, reads SAVISQKPSRDICQRGTSLTIQCQVDSQVTMMFWYRQQPGQSLTLIATANQGSEATYESGFVIDKFPISRPNLTFSTLTVSNMSPEDSSIYLCSVGIGNIQYFGAGTRLSVL.

This clonotype was picked up a small number of times. The rearrangement joins TRBV11-3 to TRBJ2-7; weak D call: TRBD1 (5 bases). Germline V gene data show CDR1 as SGHNT and CDR2 as YENEEA. The CDR3 consists of 13 residues. The CDR3 loop is CASRLSRVGEQYF. The DNA of the CDR3 is TGTGCTAGCCGCCTGTCCAGGGTTGGCGAACAGTACTTC.

A remark on this clonotype: An end of the junction does not agree with germline; a read error may underlie this. V is TRBV12-3 or TRBV12-4 and J is TRBJ2-1; 11 nucleotides agree with TRBD2. The CDR3 runs to 17 residues. The CDR3 protein is CASSPTGSGRAHNEQFF. CDR3 nucleotides: TGTGCCAGCAGCCCCACCGGTAGCGGGAGGGCCCACAATGAACAGTTCTTC.

Comment on this clonotype: This may stem from a read error, because a much larger clone lies one nucleotide away. The genes are TRBV24-1 and TRBJ2-1; 14 positions agree with TRBD2. The CDR3 runs to 19 residues. Germline V gene lookup returns CDR1 KGHDR and CDR2 SFDVKD. CDR3 protein: CATSDPGTSGRNGYNEHFF. As DNA, the CDR3 is TGTGCCACCAGTGACCCTGGGACTAGCGGGAGAAACGGCTACAATGAGCACTTCTTC.

A note on this clonotype: The germline gene is not matched at one end of the junction; a read error may be the cause. The chain carries TRBV4-2 and TRBJ2-1; 7 bases fit TRBD1. This CDR3 spans 17 amino acids. CDR1 is LGHNA and CDR2 is YNFKEQ in the germline V gene. CDR3 amino acids: CASSQEGTVNPFNEQFF. In DNA form, the CDR3 reads TGTGCCAGTAGCCAAGAAGGGACAGTGAACCCCTTCAATGAGCAGTTCTTC.

About this clonotype itself: One base away lies a much larger clone, so this may be a sequencing read error. This sequence joins TRBV10-3 and TRBJ2-1; TRBD2 matches at 11 bases. Looked up from germline, CDR1 is ENHRY and CDR2 is SYGVKD. The CDR3 has 15 residues. The CDR3 reads CAISESGLADNEQLF. In DNA form, the CDR3 reads TGTGCCATCAGTGAGTCGGGACTAGCGGACAATGAGCAGCTCTTC.

The sample holds a few counts of this clonotype. V is TRBV5-1 and J is TRBJ1-6; D unclear. The CDR3 is made up of 14 amino acids. The germline V and J ends were trimmed by 2 bases and 10 bases, with 13 bases remaining between them. Germline lookup yields CDR1 SGHRS and CDR2 YFSETQ. The CDR3 sequence is CASSFTWMESPLHF. CDR3 in DNA: TGCGCCAGCAGCTTCACATGGATGGAGTCACCCCTCCACTTT.

Note on this clonotype: A much larger clone is a single base away; this may be a read error. The chain couples TRBV5-1 to TRBJ2-2, with TRBD2 matching 7 bases. This CDR3 region has 14 residues. Germline loops: CDR1 SGHRS, CDR2 YFSETQ. V lost 2 bases and J lost 10; bases outside the gene matches: 8. DNA for the CDR3: TGCGCCAGCAGCTTCACTAGCGAGGCCGCGGAGCTGTTTTTT. It specifies CASSFTSEAAELFF.

About this clonotype: A much bigger clone sits one base away, suggesting this may be a read error. The CDR3 spells CASSSRDLGVKLFF. The CDR3 coding sequence is TGTGCCAGCAGTTCACGGGATCTTGGGGTCAAACTGTTTTTT. V and J are TRBV28 and TRBJ1-4; D remains unclear. Germline loops: CDR1 MDHEN, CDR2 SYDVKM. Trimming took 4 bases from V and 11 from J, leaving 17 bases between them. The CDR3 consists of 14 residues.

About this clonotype itself: The junction departs from the called germline gene at one end, perhaps through a read error. The chain joins TRBV29-1 to TRBJ2-3; D gene unclear. There are 12 residues in the CDR3. Germline V lookup: CDR1 SQVTM, CDR2 ANQGSEA. DNA for the CDR3: TGCAGCGTTGGAAGGAGCACAGATACGCAGCTTTTT. Translating it yields CSVGRSTDTQLF.

This clonotype was found many times. V is TRBV12-5 and J is TRBJ2-1, with 7 positions matching TRBD1. J was trimmed by 9 bases and V by 3 bases; bases with no gene match: 8. CDR3 size: 14 residues. Germline V gene data show CDR1 as LGHNT and CDR2 as FRNRAP. CDR3 residues: CASGLQGQAGEQFF. The CDR3 bases are TGTGCTAGTGGTTTACAGGGGCAGGCGGGTGAGCAGTTCTTC.

This clonotype was counted at least ten times. The chain combines TRBV10-3 with TRBJ1-1, with unresolved D. V was pared by 10 bases and J by 1 base, with 16 bases between. The CDR3 extends over 14 amino acids. Germline V gene data show CDR1 as ENHRY and CDR2 as SYGVKD. This CDR3 reads CATAMSTANTEAFF. CDR3 nucleotides: TGTGCCACCGCTATGTCGACTGCGAACACTGAAGCTTTCTTT.

In regard to this clonotype: At one boundary the junction diverges from the germline segment, which might be a read error. The chain uses TRBV11-2 and TRBJ1-1; D not resolved. The CDR3 consists of 19 residues. CDR1 is SGHAT and CDR2 is FQNNGV in the germline V gene. The CDR3 nucleotides are TGTGCCAGCAGCTCCTTAATTCGGACGGGAGGGATCATGATCACTGAGGCTTTCTTT. Its protein product is CASSSLIRTGGIMITEAFF.

This rearrangement joins TRBV19 to TRBJ2-1, with TRBD1 identical over 9 bases. The CDR3 extends over 16 amino acids. CDR1 LNHDA and CDR2 SQIVND come from the germline V gene (reference sequence). This chain's CDR3 is CVSSPAQGASYNEQFF. The DNA of the CDR3 is TGTGTCAGCAGTCCCGCACAGGGGGCTTCCTACAATGAGCAGTTCTTC.